The source of this TCR beta chain is a study of T cell clones after liver transplantation. Across the whole study: HCV positivity affected three of eight recipients; the rest lacked autoimmune or viral indications.

Clones were read by immunoSEQ multiplex PCR, and TCRdb kept only the in-frame ones, dropping some. The sample holds roughly 70,000 clones; roughly 90% are singletons and the top ten take roughly 3%. Unstimulated PBMCs were sorted into CD3+CD4+ and CD3+CD8+ populations. J lost 4 bases, V lost 2 bases, and 1 base had no gene match. CDR3 length equals 13 residues. CDR1 SGHTA and CDR2 FQGTGA come from the germline V gene. This clonotype was obtained from a human donor who received a liver transplant. The rearrangement joins TRBV7-3 to TRBJ1-2, with 7 bases aligning to TRBD1. This specimen was CD4+ T cells from blood, taken before liver transplant. The CDR3 nucleotides are TGTGCCAGCAGCTTAGAGGGGGCCTATGGCTACACCTTC. This sequence encodes CASSLEGAYGYTF.